Below, 18 T cell receptor beta chains from the same sample are listed, as sequenced in a study of T-cell reconstitution after alpha-beta-depleted transplantation in children. Using unique molecular identifiers, the investigators prepared the TCRbeta library. TCRdb itself ran the PCR reads through MiXCR, one entry per CDR3 protein. The data contain roughly 23,000 distinct CDR3 sequences, about 11% of them singletons. Specimen: PBMCs from the stem cell graft donor, collected from the stem cell graft. These receptors were taken from a human donor who donated a stem cell graft to a child with chronic granulomatous disease.

This clonotype was detected many times. The chain links TRBV5-1 to TRBJ2-1; TRBD2 matches 7 bases. The germline gives CDR1 SGHRS, CDR2 YFSETQ. V was clipped by 0 bases and J by 7 bases; unmatched bases: 7. The CDR3 spans 15 residues. The CDR3: CASSLAGAGPNEQFF. CDR3 nucleotide sequence: TGCGCCAGCAGCTTGGCCGGAGCGGGACCTAATGAGCAGTTCTTC. Variable domain in full (rest from reference TRBV5-1 and TRBJ2-1): KAGVTQTPRYLIKTRGQQVTLSCSPISGHRSVSWYQQTPGQGLQFLFEYFSETQRNKGNFPGRFSGRQFSNSRSEMNVSTLELGDSALYLCASSLAGAGPNEQFFGPGTRLTVL.

Only a few counts were recorded for this clonotype. The rearrangement uses TRBV18 and TRBJ1-1; 9 positions match TRBD1. The J segment lost 1 base and the V segment lost 5 bases, leaving 14 bases of the junction unmatched. The germline V gene has CDR1 KGHSH and CDR2 LQKENI. The CDR3 contains 18 residues. The CDR3 spells CASSSLPGQGIWNTEAFF. The CDR3 DNA sequence: TGTGCCAGCTCATCCCTCCCGGGACAGGGCATTTGGAACACTGAAGCTTTCTTT.

This clonotype was picked up many times. The chain joins TRBV20-1 to TRBJ2-1; D may be TRBD1 or TRBD2 (5 bases each). The CDR3 runs to 16 residues. Germline V lookup: CDR1 DFQATT, CDR2 SNEGSKA (reference sequence). V was cut by 0 bases and J by 0 bases, with 12 bases left in between. CDR3 coding DNA: TGCAGTGCTAGAGATCTAAGGGACCACTCCTACAATGAGCAGTTCTTC. This gives the protein CSARDLRDHSYNEQFF.

Sample share makes this clonotype medium-sized. The chain is built from TRBV12-3 or TRBV12-4 and TRBJ2-5; D perhaps matches TRBD1 (5 bases). V was shortened by 6 bases and J by 0 bases, with 8 bases between the two germline ends. The CDR3 contains 13 residues. This CDR3 is CASSPTDQETQYF. The CDR3 DNA follows: TGTGCCAGCAGCCCGACAGACCAAGAGACCCAGTACTTC.

For this clonotype: Mismatch with germline at one junction end may stem from a read error. The chain recombines TRBV29-1 with TRBJ2-3; D unresolved. Germline values: CDR1 SQVTM, CDR2 ANQGSEA. There are 10 residues in the CDR3. CDR3 nucleotide sequence: TGCCGCGTCGCTGACGATACGCAGTATTTC. Its translation is CRVADDTQYF.

This clonotype was seen at least ten times. CDR3 amino acids: CASSFPLVASQETQYF. CDR3 bases: TGTGCCAGCAGCTTTCCCTTGGTAGCCTCCCAAGAGACCCAGTACTTC. V gene TRBV7-9 combines with J gene TRBJ2-5, with no clear D. The CDR3 contains 16 residues. V shed 3 bases and J shed 1 base, with 15 bases lying between them. Germline CDR1 is SEHNR and CDR2 is FQNEAQ (reference sequence).

This clonotype was observed many times. The chain employs TRBV5-5 and TRBJ1-2; D ambiguous. The V gene lost 0 bases and the J gene lost 5 bases, with 14 bases spanning the gap. The CDR3 spans 15 residues. Germline loops: CDR1 SGHKS, CDR2 YYEKEE (reference sequence). The DNA for the CDR3 is TGTGCCAGCAGCTTGGCTCTTACTGAGACTTATGGCTACACCTTC. This translates into CASSLALTETYGYTF.

This clonotype was seen repeatedly, ten times or more. The genes are TRBV29-1 and TRBJ2-1; D perhaps matches TRBD1 (6 bases). Germline CDR1 SQVTM, CDR2 ANQGSEA. The CDR3 loop spans 16 amino acids. V lost 3 bases to trimming and J lost 0 bases, with 15 bases between them. CDR3 sequence: CSVEGSGDLSYNEQFF. The CDR3 nucleotides are TGCAGCGTTGAGGGGTCAGGGGATCTCTCCTACAATGAGCAGTTCTTC.

This clonotype was recorded many times. V is TRBV4-2 and J is TRBJ2-1; the match to TRBD2 covers 9 bases. Germline-derived CDR1 and CDR2 are LGHNA and YNFKEQ. CDR3 length: 17 residues. V trimming: 0 bases; J trimming: 6 bases; junction bases outside the gene matches: 9. CDR3 in amino acids: CASSQDGGLAGVNEQFF. For the CDR3, the DNA is TGTGCCAGCAGCCAAGATGGGGGTTTAGCGGGAGTCAATGAGCAGTTCTTC.

A few counts support this clonotype. This chain links TRBV18 with TRBJ2-7; D unresolved. The V gene's germline CDR1 is KGHSH and CDR2 LQKENI. The CDR3 has 16 residues. V was clipped by 6 bases and J by 2 bases, with 20 bases between them. The CDR3 reads CASSLTKKGITYEQYF. In DNA, the CDR3 is TGTGCCAGCTCTTTGACAAAGAAGGGAATTACCTACGAGCAGTACTTC.

Worth noting for this clonotype: A junction end diverges from the germline sequence, so it may reflect a read error. The V call is TRBV5-1, the J call TRBJ2-3; TRBD2 might be the D (6 bases). Germline V gene lookup returns CDR1 SGHRS and CDR2 YFSETQ. The CDR3 is 15 residues long. The CDR3 bases are TGCGCCAGCATTAAAGGTCGCGGGACGGGAAATACGCAGTATTTC. This gives the protein CASIKGRGTGNTQYF.

This clonotype was counted many times. The rearrangement links TRBV5-1 to TRBJ1-1; the D gene is possibly TRBD1 (5 bases). Trimming removed 7 bases from V and 4 bases from J, with 20 bases in between. This CDR3 contains 15 residues. CDR1 and CDR2 (germline): SGHRS, YFSETQ. The CDR3 coding sequence is TGCGCCAGCCCACCTCTTGGGGACCCGACCACTGAAGCTTTCTTT. This sequence encodes CASPPLGDPTTEAFF. Full variable domain (missing parts from reference TRBV5-1 and TRBJ1-1): KAGVTQTPRYLIKTRGQQVTLSCSPISGHRSVSWYQQTPGQGLQFLFEYFSETQRNKGNFPGRFSGRQFSNSRSEMNVSTLELGDSALYLCASPPLGDPTTEAFFGQGTRLTVV.

The sample holds many counts of this clonotype. The V and J genes are TRBV6-1 and TRBJ2-1; the D gene is possibly TRBD2 (6 bases). The CDR3 covers 17 residues. Germline V CDR1 and CDR2: MNHNS, SASEGT. Trimming took off 0 bases at V and 4 bases at J, with 16 bases between the two ends. This CDR3 reads CASSEATFGGNYNEQFF. The CDR3 nucleotides are TGTGCCAGCAGTGAAGCGACCTTCGGGGGTAATTACAATGAGCAGTTCTTC.

V usage is TRBV20-1 and J usage is TRBJ2-1; D uncertain. This CDR3 region has 13 residues. Germline V CDR1 and CDR2: DFQATT, SNEGSKA (reference sequence). The V and J ends lost 6 bases and 0 bases respectively, with 9 bases between them. The chain's CDR3 is CSAILSSYNEQFF. In DNA form, the CDR3 reads TGCAGTGCCATACTGAGCTCCTACAATGAGCAGTTCTTC.

The sample holds many counts of this clonotype. V gene TRBV13 combines with J gene TRBJ2-1; the D gene is possibly TRBD1 (5 bases). Deletions cut 5 bases from V and 10 bases from J, with 9 bases between. There are 11 residues in the CDR3. Germline V gene sequence: CDR1 PRHDT, CDR2 FYEKMQ (reference sequence). DNA for the CDR3: TGTGCCAGCAGCCCACGGACAGAGCAGTTCTTC. This codes for CASSPRTEQFF.

The rearrangement uses TRBV20-1 and TRBJ2-3, with 11 bases aligning to TRBD2. The CDR3 runs to 13 residues. The V and J ends lost 3 bases and 8 bases, in that order; junction bases with no gene match: 4. CDR1 and CDR2 (germline): DFQATT, SNEGSKA (reference sequence). This chain's CDR3 is CSARGTSGSTQYF. CDR3 bases: TGCAGTGCTAGGGGGACTAGCGGAAGTACGCAGTATTTT.

This clonotype was recorded at least ten times. The chain joins TRBV14 to TRBJ2-3; D call uncertain. V dropped 4 bases and J dropped 7 bases, with 6 bases sitting between them. CDR1 is SGHDN, CDR2 FVKESK, per germline. The CDR3 is 11 residues long. Written as DNA, the CDR3 is TGTGCCAGCAGCCTCGACTATACGCAGTATTTT. Translated: CASSLDYTQYF.

This clonotype was counted ten times or more. This rearrangement joins TRBV20-1 to TRBJ2-7; 7 bases agree with TRBD1. The CDR3 is made up of 13 amino acids. In germline, CDR1 is DFQATT, CDR2 SNEGSKA (reference sequence). Trimming removed 6 bases from V and 1 base from J; junction bases left unmatched: 6. The CDR3 here is CSALRQGSYEQYF. The CDR3 nucleotides read TGCAGTGCGCTCCGACAGGGATCCTACGAGCAGTACTTC.